This is a list of T cell receptor beta chains from one sample in a study of cytomegalovirus exposure and HLA in healthy donors. Libraries were prepared by immunoSEQ multiplex PCR; TCRdb keeps only in-frame clonotypes and omits some of them. The repertoire holds approximately 300,000 clones, 75% to 90% seen once, with about 0.91% in the top ten. Sequencing used PBMCs. These receptors were taken from a woman aged 18-35 years in good health and CMV-seronegative. Both conserved end residues are part of each CDR3. The D gene is left open where the match is weak. The listing skips clone size in some rows; elsewhere it reads once, few, many or a size class.

clone_size: -; d_call: TRBD1; j_call: TRBJ1-4; v_call: TRBV5-1; cdr3_aa: CASSLPTGGPNEKLFF; cdr3_nt: TGCGCCAGCAGCTTACCCACAGGGGGCCCTAATGAAAAACTGTTTTTT
clone_size: -; d_call: TRBD1; j_call: TRBJ1-2; v_call: TRBV9; cdr3_aa: CASSAFPGQGIYGYTF; cdr3_nt: TGTGCCAGCAGTGCCTTCCCGGGACAGGGCATCTATGGCTACACCTTC
clone_size: -; d_call: -; j_call: TRBJ2-5; v_call: TRBV2; cdr3_aa: CASSGGVGTQYF; cdr3_nt: TGTGCCAGCAGCGGGGGTGTGGGGACCCAGTACTTC
clone_size: -; d_call: TRBD1; j_call: TRBJ2-5; v_call: TRBV9; cdr3_aa: CASSGPGQGAKTQYF; cdr3_nt: TGTGCCAGCAGCGGACCGGGACAGGGGGCTAAGACCCAGTACTTC
clone_size: -; d_call: TRBD2; j_call: TRBJ2-7; v_call: TRBV10-3; cdr3_aa: CAISGGTSTSYEQYF; cdr3_nt: TGTGCCATCAGTGGGGGGACTAGCACGTCCTACGAGCAGTACTTC
clone_size: once; d_call: -; j_call: TRBJ1-3; v_call: TRBV27; cdr3_aa: CASISLFGGGNTIYF; cdr3_nt: TGTGCCAGCATTTCACTCTTCGGGGGGGGAAACACCATATATTTT
clone_size: -; d_call: -; j_call: TRBJ2-5; v_call: TRBV10-2; cdr3_aa: CASSEAGAGETQYF; cdr3_nt: TGCGCCAGCAGTGAGGCTGGGGCAGGGGAGACCCAGTACTTC
clone_size: -; d_call: TRBD2; j_call: TRBJ2-7; v_call: TRBV7-9; cdr3_aa: CASRPLAGGYEQYF; cdr3_nt: TGTGCCAGCAGACCACTAGCGGGAGGGTACGAGCAGTACTTC
clone_size: -; d_call: -; j_call: TRBJ2-5; v_call: TRBV7-9; cdr3_aa: CASSSRETQYF; cdr3_nt: TGTGCCAGCAGCTCCCGTGAGACCCAGTACTTC
clone_size: -; d_call: TRBD1; j_call: TRBJ1-4; v_call: TRBV2; cdr3_aa: CASTGQNNEKLFF; cdr3_nt: TGTGCCAGCACGGGACAGAATAATGAAAAACTGTTTTTT
clone_size: -; d_call: TRBD1; j_call: TRBJ2-5; v_call: TRBV9; cdr3_aa: CASSVGTAQETQYF; cdr3_nt: TGTGCCAGCAGCGTCGGGACAGCTCAAGAGACCCAGTACTTC
clone_size: -; d_call: -; j_call: TRBJ1-2; v_call: TRBV6-6; cdr3_aa: CASSSTTQVSGYTF; cdr3_nt: TGTGCCAGCAGCTCTACCACCCAGGTCTCTGGCTACACCTTC
clone_size: -; d_call: -; j_call: TRBJ2-7; v_call: TRBV6-5; cdr3_aa: CASSYSQGSYEQYF; cdr3_nt: TGTGCCAGCAGTTACTCACAGGGTTCCTACGAGCAGTACTTC
clone_size: few; d_call: -; j_call: TRBJ2-1; v_call: TRBV15; cdr3_aa: CATSRELRTLKSFSKQFF; cdr3_nt: TGTGCCACCAGCAGAGAATTGAGAACCCTTAAAAGTTTCTCCAAGCAGTTCTTC
clone_size: -; d_call: -; j_call: TRBJ1-3; v_call: TRBV25-1; cdr3_aa: CASSESPPNTIYF; cdr3_nt: TGTGCCAGCAGTGAATCCCCCCCGAACACCATATATTTT
clone_size: -; d_call: -; j_call: TRBJ2-7; v_call: TRBV4-3; cdr3_aa: CASSQALAAASYEQYF; cdr3_nt: TGCGCCAGCAGCCAGGCCTTAGCAGCCGCCTCCTACGAGCAGTACTTC
clone_size: -; d_call: -; j_call: TRBJ2-5; v_call: TRBV2; cdr3_aa: CASSRDETQYF; cdr3_nt: TGTGCCAGCAGTCGAGATGAGACCCAGTACTTC
clone_size: -; d_call: TRBD1; j_call: TRBJ1-3; v_call: TRBV25-1; cdr3_aa: CASSSLAGTGFKDTIYF; cdr3_nt: TGTGCCAGCAGCTCCTTAGCCGGGACAGGGTTTAAAGACACCATATATTTT
clone_size: -; d_call: -; j_call: TRBJ2-7; v_call: TRBV2; cdr3_aa: CASSRGAVYEQYF; cdr3_nt: TGTGCCAGCAGTCGGGGGGCAGTCTACGAGCAGTACTTC
clone_size: -; d_call: TRBD2; j_call: TRBJ2-1; v_call: TRBV7-3; cdr3_aa: CASSSGLAGGSSYNEQFF; cdr3_nt: TGTGCCAGCAGCTCGGGACTAGCGGGAGGCAGCTCCTACAATGAGCAGTTCTTC
clone_size: -; d_call: TRBD2; j_call: TRBJ2-1; v_call: TRBV30; cdr3_aa: CAWRSSGSKYNEQFF; cdr3_nt: TGTGCCTGGAGGTCTAGCGGGAGTAAATACAATGAGCAGTTCTTC
clone_size: -; d_call: -; j_call: TRBJ1-1; v_call: TRBV4-3; cdr3_aa: CASSRGRGADTEAFF; cdr3_nt: TGCGCCAGCAGCCGGGGCAGGGGCGCGGACACTGAAGCTTTCTTT